Listed below are T cell receptor beta chains from one sample, sequenced in a study of blood T cells in healthy people across ages. TCRdb itself ran the 5' RACE reads through MiXCR, one entry per CDR3 protein. The table records 1,300,000 or so distinct CDR3 sequences, approximately 59% of them present only once. Sequences were obtained from blood. The receptors shown here come from a man aged 18 to 30 in good health. Each CDR3 is given with its conserved first and last residue. Each record gives: J gene, clone size, V gene, D gene, CDR3 protein, CDR3 DNA. D genes are given only for firm matches. Some rows have no size entry. The others give once, few or many, or a class for an expanded clone.

j_call: TRBJ1-3
clone_size: NA
v_call: TRBV4-3
d_call: NA
cdr3_aa: CASSQVTGSGNTIYF
cdr3_nt: TGCGCCAGCAGCCAAGTCACAGGGTCTGGAAACACCATATATTTT

j_call: TRBJ2-7
clone_size: NA
v_call: TRBV6-1
d_call: TRBD1
cdr3_aa: CASSEATGGRRNEQYF
cdr3_nt: TGTGCCAGCAGTGAAGCGACAGGGGGACGCCGTAACGAGCAGTACTTC

j_call: TRBJ1-1
clone_size: NA
v_call: TRBV20-1
d_call: NA
cdr3_aa: CSAKGQGNTEAFF
cdr3_nt: TGCAGTGCCAAGGGGCAGGGCAACACTGAAGCTTTCTTT

j_call: TRBJ2-1
clone_size: NA
v_call: TRBV6-1
d_call: NA
cdr3_aa: CASSEAGGSGYNEQFF
cdr3_nt: TGTGCCAGCAGTGAAGCTGGGGGCTCGGGGTACAATGAGCAGTTCTTC

j_call: TRBJ2-6
clone_size: few
v_call: TRBV11-2
d_call: NA
cdr3_aa: CASSLGMGPGANVLTF
cdr3_nt: TGTGCCAGCAGCCTTGGAATGGGGCCTGGGGCCAACGTCCTGACTTTC

j_call: TRBJ2-7
clone_size: NA
v_call: TRBV20-1
d_call: NA
cdr3_aa: CSAQGRSSYNEQYF
cdr3_nt: TGCAGTGCACAGGGTCGGAGCTCCTACAATGAGCAGTACTTC

j_call: TRBJ2-3
clone_size: few
v_call: TRBV12-3/TRBV12-4
d_call: NA
cdr3_aa: CASSLVGKATDTQYF
cdr3_nt: TGTGCCAGCAGTTTAGTCGGGAAAGCTACAGATACGCAGTATTTT

j_call: TRBJ2-7
clone_size: NA
v_call: TRBV5-1
d_call: NA
cdr3_aa: CASSDSGTPRYEQYF
cdr3_nt: TGCGCCAGCAGCGATTCCGGGACCCCCCGCTACGAGCAGTACTTC

j_call: TRBJ2-7
clone_size: NA
v_call: TRBV2
d_call: NA
cdr3_aa: CASSDGGGLRDYEQYF
cdr3_nt: TGTGCCAGCAGTGATGGAGGGGGCCTCCGGGACTACGAGCAGTACTTC

j_call: TRBJ2-7
clone_size: few
v_call: TRBV29-1
d_call: NA
cdr3_aa: CSVEEDRAYEQYF
cdr3_nt: TGCAGCGTTGAAGAAGACAGAGCCTACGAGCAGTACTTC

j_call: TRBJ2-1
clone_size: NA
v_call: TRBV6-2/TRBV6-3
d_call: NA
cdr3_aa: CASSPRVGETQFF
cdr3_nt: TGTGCCAGCAGCCCTAGAGTGGGAGAGACCCAGTTCTTC

j_call: TRBJ2-7
clone_size: NA
v_call: TRBV12-3/TRBV12-4
d_call: TRBD2
cdr3_aa: CASRTSGDSYEQYF
cdr3_nt: TGTGCCAGCAGGACTAGCGGGGACTCCTACGAGCAGTACTTC

j_call: TRBJ2-7
clone_size: NA
v_call: TRBV5-1
d_call: NA
cdr3_aa: CASSSLSGYEQYF
cdr3_nt: TGCGCCAGCAGCTCCCTGTCCGGATACGAGCAGTACTTC

j_call: TRBJ2-7
clone_size: NA
v_call: TRBV19
d_call: NA
cdr3_aa: CASSPTGPGGYEQYF
cdr3_nt: TGTGCCAGTAGCCCGACGGGACCCGGGGGCTACGAGCAGTACTTC

j_call: TRBJ2-3
clone_size: once
v_call: TRBV5-1
d_call: TRBD2
cdr3_aa: CASHSEGGRSGDTQYF
cdr3_nt: TGCGCCAGCCATTCCGAGGGCGGGAGGTCGGGAGATACGCAGTATTTT

j_call: TRBJ1-5
clone_size: NA
v_call: TRBV12-3/TRBV12-4
d_call: NA
cdr3_aa: CASRPRQDQPQHF
cdr3_nt: TGTGCAAGCAGGCCACGACAGGATCAGCCCCAGCATTTT

j_call: TRBJ2-5
clone_size: NA
v_call: TRBV5-1
d_call: NA
cdr3_aa: CASSSPPGDQETQYF
cdr3_nt: TGCGCCAGCAGCTCCCCCCCCGGGGACCAAGAGACCCAGTACTTC

j_call: TRBJ2-7
clone_size: NA
v_call: TRBV10-3
d_call: NA
cdr3_aa: CAISELLGAEYPYEQYF
cdr3_nt: TGTGCCATCAGTGAGTTACTTGGGGCAGAATACCCCTACGAGCAGTACTTC

j_call: TRBJ2-3
clone_size: NA
v_call: TRBV5-1
d_call: NA
cdr3_aa: CASSESPRPDTQYF
cdr3_nt: TGCGCCAGCAGCGAGAGCCCGAGACCAGATACGCAGTATTTT

j_call: TRBJ2-5
clone_size: NA
v_call: TRBV11-2
d_call: NA
cdr3_aa: CASSSLKGQSNQYF
cdr3_nt: TGTGCCAGCAGCTCCCTTAAAGGACAGTCCAACCAGTACTTC

j_call: TRBJ2-7
clone_size: NA
v_call: TRBV25-1
d_call: NA
cdr3_aa: CASGPNEQYF
cdr3_nt: TGTGCCAGCGGGCCCAATGAGCAGTACTTC

j_call: TRBJ1-2
clone_size: few
v_call: TRBV7-9
d_call: NA
cdr3_aa: CASSRDGLIVPSTF
cdr3_nt: TGTGCCAGCAGCCGGGACGGTCTGATCGTCCCTAGCACCTTC

j_call: TRBJ2-7
clone_size: few
v_call: TRBV4-1
d_call: TRBD2
cdr3_aa: CASSPGLAGLSYNEQYF
cdr3_nt: TGCGCCAGCAGCCCGGGACTAGCGGGGCTCTCCTACAATGAGCAGTACTTC

j_call: TRBJ2-1
clone_size: NA
v_call: TRBV4-3
d_call: TRBD2
cdr3_aa: CASSHGGLGNEQFF
cdr3_nt: TGCGCCAGCAGCCACGGGGGGTTGGGGAATGAGCAGTTCTTC

j_call: TRBJ2-1
clone_size: NA
v_call: TRBV10-3
d_call: TRBD2
cdr3_aa: CAIGSGIANEQFF
cdr3_nt: TGTGCCATCGGGAGCGGGATAGCCAATGAGCAGTTCTTC

j_call: TRBJ2-7
clone_size: NA
v_call: TRBV20-1
d_call: NA
cdr3_aa: CSARTHYEQYF
cdr3_nt: TGCAGTGCCCGGACACACTACGAGCAGTACTTC

j_call: TRBJ1-2
clone_size: few
v_call: TRBV27
d_call: NA
cdr3_aa: CASSRDSAFYGYTF
cdr3_nt: TGTGCCAGCAGTCGGGATTCCGCGTTCTATGGCTACACCTTC

j_call: TRBJ2-7
clone_size: NA
v_call: TRBV3-1
d_call: NA
cdr3_aa: CASSLRSGNYEQYF
cdr3_nt: TGTGCCAGCAGCCTACGTTCGGGGAACTACGAGCAGTACTTC

j_call: TRBJ1-1
clone_size: NA
v_call: TRBV20-1
d_call: NA
cdr3_aa: CSARPRTGDTEAFF
cdr3_nt: TGCAGTGCTAGGCCCAGAACTGGGGACACTGAAGCTTTCTTT

j_call: TRBJ1-2
clone_size: NA
v_call: TRBV12-3/TRBV12-4
d_call: NA
cdr3_aa: CASSLDNRQAANYGYTF
cdr3_nt: TGTGCCAGCAGTTTAGACAACAGACAGGCAGCTAACTATGGCTACACCTTC

j_call: TRBJ2-1
clone_size: NA
v_call: TRBV5-1
d_call: TRBD1
cdr3_aa: CASSVDRGRIYEQFF
cdr3_nt: TGCGCCAGCAGCGTGGACAGGGGGCGCATCTATGAGCAGTTCTTC

j_call: TRBJ1-1
clone_size: few
v_call: TRBV10-3
d_call: TRBD1
cdr3_aa: CAVGGTGVIGGTEAFF
cdr3_nt: TGTGCCGTAGGCGGGACAGGCGTTATCGGAGGCACTGAAGCTTTCTTT

j_call: TRBJ2-7
clone_size: few
v_call: TRBV7-6
d_call: TRBD2
cdr3_aa: CASSLEIGRAYEQYF
cdr3_nt: TGTGCCAGCAGCTTAGAGATAGGGAGGGCTTACGAGCAGTACTTC

j_call: TRBJ2-5
clone_size: NA
v_call: TRBV12-3/TRBV12-4
d_call: TRBD1
cdr3_aa: CASRSRQGETTQYF
cdr3_nt: TGTGCCAGCCGCTCTAGACAGGGAGAGACGACCCAGTACTTC

j_call: TRBJ1-1
clone_size: few
v_call: TRBV20-1
d_call: TRBD1
cdr3_aa: CSARPPRDRVGETFF
cdr3_nt: TGCAGTGCTAGACCCCCCCGCGACAGGGTGGGTGAAACTTTCTTT

j_call: TRBJ2-5
clone_size: NA
v_call: TRBV2
d_call: NA
cdr3_aa: CASVSNEQYF
cdr3_nt: TGTGCCAGCGTTAGCAATGAGCAGTACTTC

j_call: TRBJ2-1
clone_size: few
v_call: TRBV29-1
d_call: TRBD2
cdr3_aa: CSVTGLALSYNEQFF
cdr3_nt: TGCAGCGTTACAGGACTAGCCCTCTCCTACAATGAGCAGTTCTTC

j_call: TRBJ1-2
clone_size: NA
v_call: TRBV20-1
d_call: NA
cdr3_aa: CSAVEPESIYGYTF
cdr3_nt: TGCAGTGCAGTGGAACCGGAGAGTATCTATGGCTACACCTTC

j_call: TRBJ2-7
clone_size: NA
v_call: TRBV7-2
d_call: NA
cdr3_aa: CASRASATPSDEQYF
cdr3_nt: TGTGCCAGCAGAGCTAGCGCAACTCCTTCCGACGAGCAGTACTTC

j_call: TRBJ2-7
clone_size: few
v_call: TRBV13
d_call: TRBD1
cdr3_aa: CASSKRTGVEEQYF
cdr3_nt: TGTGCCAGCAGCAAAAGGACAGGGGTCGAGGAGCAGTACTTC

j_call: TRBJ2-7
clone_size: NA
v_call: TRBV20-1
d_call: TRBD1
cdr3_aa: CSARDAGTGNDEQYF
cdr3_nt: TGCAGTGCTAGAGACGCCGGGACAGGAAACGACGAGCAGTACTTC

j_call: TRBJ2-5
clone_size: few
v_call: TRBV7-2
d_call: NA
cdr3_aa: CASSLARVKIFGETQYF
cdr3_nt: TGTGCCAGCAGCTTAGCGCGGGTCAAGATCTTCGGAGAGACCCAGTACTTC

j_call: TRBJ2-7
clone_size: NA
v_call: TRBV4-1
d_call: NA
cdr3_aa: CASSQVGYLYYEQYF
cdr3_nt: TGCGCCAGCAGCCAAGTGGGCTACCTCTATTACGAGCAGTACTTC

j_call: TRBJ2-3
clone_size: NA
v_call: TRBV6-5
d_call: NA
cdr3_aa: CASSRNVFTDTQYF
cdr3_nt: TGTGCCAGCAGCCGCAACGTCTTCACAGATACGCAGTATTTT

j_call: TRBJ1-2
clone_size: few
v_call: TRBV3-1
d_call: TRBD1
cdr3_aa: CASSQVRGGYTF
cdr3_nt: TGTGCCAGCAGCCAAGTCAGGGGGGGCTACACCTTC

j_call: TRBJ1-4
clone_size: NA
v_call: TRBV6-2/TRBV6-3
d_call: TRBD1
cdr3_aa: CASRRLDRGRVDKLFF
cdr3_nt: TGTGCCAGCAGACGACTGGACAGGGGGCGCGTTGACAAACTGTTTTTT

j_call: TRBJ2-1
clone_size: many
v_call: TRBV4-1
d_call: TRBD2
cdr3_aa: CASSLAGEANEQFF
cdr3_nt: TGCGCCAGCTCGCTAGCGGGAGAAGCCAATGAGCAGTTCTTC

j_call: TRBJ2-1
clone_size: NA
v_call: TRBV20-1
d_call: NA
cdr3_aa: CSARSTGYNEQFF
cdr3_nt: TGCAGTGCTAGGTCGACGGGGTACAATGAGCAGTTCTTC

j_call: TRBJ2-7
clone_size: few
v_call: TRBV28
d_call: NA
cdr3_aa: CASNLGGHPTYEQYF
cdr3_nt: TGTGCCAGCAACCTCGGGGGACACCCTACATACGAGCAGTACTTC

j_call: TRBJ1-1
clone_size: NA
v_call: TRBV4-1
d_call: TRBD1
cdr3_aa: CASSLQGQGRTEAFF
cdr3_nt: TGCGCCAGCAGCCTACAAGGACAGGGGAGGACTGAAGCTTTCTTT

j_call: TRBJ2-5
clone_size: NA
v_call: TRBV9
d_call: TRBD1
cdr3_aa: CASGTKLSQGNWETQYF
cdr3_nt: TGTGCCAGCGGAACAAAACTCTCACAGGGGAATTGGGAGACCCAGTACTTC